The next 24 T cell receptor beta chains were all read from a single sample in a study of metastatic and nonmetastatic thyroid tumors. Patients underwent thyroid surgery, and none had received any treatment before it. TCRdb re-clonotyped the PCR reads via MiXCR. This sample has more than 12,000 clones, with approximately 19% found just once. Material: blood. The receptor source for this set is a female donor with papillary thyroid cancer or a benign thyroid nodule (not recorded which). Some clones in this sample may be carry-over from other donors' samples.

This chain links TRBV5-1 with TRBJ1-6; tentative D call: TRBD1 (5 bases). The V end lost 0 bases, the J end lost 9 bases, and 13 bases lay between the germline ends. Looked up from germline, CDR1 is SGHRS and CDR2 is YFSETQ. CDR3 length: 15 amino acids. CDR3 in amino acids: CASSLDGGGGSPLHF. DNA of the CDR3: TGCGCCAGCAGCTTGGACGGGGGAGGAGGTTCACCCCTCCACTTT.

The chain has TRBV6-5 and TRBJ1-2; D uncertain. The CDR3 has 12 residues. Trimming removed 3 bases from V and 4 bases from J, with 6 bases in between. Germline CDR1 reads MNHEY; CDR2 reads SVGAGI. The CDR3 region is CASSYGTYGYTF. Here the CDR3 DNA reads TGTGCCAGCAGTTATGGTACCTATGGCTACACCTTC.

This clone was observed a few times. The chain uses TRBV12-3 or TRBV12-4 and TRBJ1-6; D is unclear. V lost 5 bases to trimming and J lost 13 bases, with 15 bases between them. This CDR3 contains 13 residues. The chain's CDR3 is CASSIGQARPLHF. The CDR3 DNA sequence: TGTGCCAGCAGTATAGGGCAGGCCAGGCCCCTCCACTTT.

This chain links TRBV12-3 or TRBV12-4 with TRBJ2-5; a possible D gene is TRBD2 (6 bases). Trimming left V 1 base short and J 3 bases short, with 15 bases between. This CDR3 contains 16 residues. CDR3 region: CASSLGGRGLEETQYF. In DNA, the CDR3 is TGTGCCAGCAGTTTAGGGGGTCGGGGACTCGAAGAGACCCAGTACTTC.

The V call is TRBV20-1, the J call TRBJ2-1; 7 bases fit TRBD1. Germline assignment: CDR1 DFQATT and CDR2 SNEGSKA (reference sequence). This CDR3 is built from 16 residues. The ends lost 2 bases at V and 3 bases at J; junction bases unmatched: 10. In DNA, the CDR3 is TGCAGTGCTAGACCACCGACAGGGTGGGACTACAATGAGCAGTTCTTC. Protein sequence: CSARPPTGWDYNEQFF.

The gene calls are TRBV6-2 or TRBV6-3 and TRBJ1-5; D is possibly TRBD1 (5 bases). In germline, CDR1 is MNHEY, CDR2 SVGEGT. With 2 bases removed from V and 6 bases from J, the gap between germline ends came to 14 bases. CDR3 size: 15 residues. The CDR3 nucleotides are TGTGCCAGCAGTTACGGGGCAGGGAAGTTTCAGCCCCAGCATTTT. This gives the protein CASSYGAGKFQPQHF.

This clone was seen ten or more times. The rearrangement uses TRBV20-1 and TRBJ2-3, with no clear D. The CDR3 contains 15 residues. Trimming cost V 0 bases and J 0 bases, with 10 bases left between them. CDR1 and CDR2 (germline): DFQATT, SNEGSKA (reference sequence). The CDR3 sequence: CSARERRPSTDTQYF. The CDR3 DNA reads as TGCAGTGCTAGAGAGCGCAGGCCTAGCACAGATACGCAGTATTTT.

This clone was seen at least ten times. This rearrangement joins TRBV7-3 to TRBJ2-1; the D is unclear. Trimming stripped 1 base from V and 9 bases from J, with 10 bases between. The CDR3 length is 13 residues. From germline, CDR1 is SGHTA and CDR2 FQGTGA. The CDR3 coding sequence is TGTGCCAGCAGCTTAAATTCCGGGCCTGAGCAGTTCTTC. Translated, it gives CASSLNSGPEQFF.

In this sample, this clone turned up many times. This chain links TRBV13 with TRBJ1-1; 10 nucleotides agree with TRBD1. Germline lookup yields CDR1 PRHDT and CDR2 FYEKMQ (reference sequence). After removal of 2 bases from V and 7 bases from J, the junction contained 7 bases not matched to a gene. The CDR3 extends over 15 amino acids. The CDR3 here is CASSLRPTGGDEAFF. As DNA, the CDR3 is TGTGCCAGCAGCTTAAGGCCGACAGGGGGCGATGAAGCTTTCTTT.

The chain uses TRBV7-6 and TRBJ2-2; D is unresolved. The V end lost 5 bases, the J end lost 4 bases, and 14 bases lay between the germline ends. CDR1 is SGHVS, CDR2 FNYEAQ, per germline. The length of the CDR3 is 15 residues. This CDR3 reads CASSDNPDGTGELFF. DNA of the CDR3: TGTGCCAGCAGCGACAACCCGGATGGCACCGGGGAGCTGTTTTTT.

This clone was seen repeatedly, ten times or more. Possible read error: a much larger clone is one base away. The V call is TRBV27, the J call TRBJ2-5, with D unclear. Looked up from germline, CDR1 is MNHEY and CDR2 is SMNVEV (reference sequence). This CDR3 is built from 11 residues. CDR3 protein: CASSIQETQCF. For the CDR3, the DNA is TGTGCCAGCAGTATCCAAGAGACCCAGTGCTTC.

The chain recombines TRBV28 with TRBJ2-1, with D perhaps TRBD2 (6 bases). Per the germline V gene, CDR1 is MDHEN and CDR2 is SYDVKM. This CDR3 is 15 amino acids long. V was cut by 1 base and J by 8 bases, with 15 bases left in between. The CDR3 nucleotides read TGTGCCAGCAGTTTATCGGGACTCTACGAGGATGAGCAGTTCTTC. This sequence encodes CASSLSGLYEDEQFF.

This clone was seen ten or more times. CDR3 amino acids: CASSYSTFGGLRETQYF. CDR3 bases: TGTGCCAGCAGTTACTCGACGTTTGGGGGGCTGAGGGAGACCCAGTACTTC. V and J are TRBV6-5 and TRBJ2-5; D tentatively fits TRBD1 or TRBD2 (6 bases each). Germline CDR1 reads MNHEY; CDR2 reads SVGAGI. V lost 0 bases and J lost 5, with 19 bases in between. This CDR3 comprises 17 residues.

This rearrangement joins TRBV6-1 to TRBJ1-1, with TRBD1 as a possible D gene (6 bases). Between the trimmed V and J ends, which lost 6 bases and 0 bases, there was a span of 11 bases. CDR3 length equals 14 residues. Germline-derived CDR1 and CDR2 are MNHNS and SASEGT. CDR3 in DNA: TGTGCCAGCAGCAAACAGGGCATGAACACTGAAGCTTTCTTT. It specifies CASSKQGMNTEAFF.

V and J are TRBV20-1 and TRBJ2-3, with D possibly called TRBD1 or TRBD2 (5 bases each). Trimming left V 3 bases short and J 2 bases short, with 12 bases between. The CDR3 is made up of 14 amino acids. From germline, CDR1 is DFQATT and CDR2 SNEGSKA (reference sequence). CDR3 region: CSARGRVITDTQYF. The CDR3 DNA follows: TGCAGTGCTAGGGGGCGGGTGATCACAGATACGCAGTATTTT.

This clone is medium-sized. The chain links TRBV2 to TRBJ2-7; 7 positions match TRBD1. V shed 4 bases, J shed 0 bases, and the junction held 6 bases outside the gene matches. The CDR3 length is 15 residues. CDR1 and CDR2 (germline): SNHLY, FYNNEI. The CDR3 loop is CASSARTGSSYEQYF. The CDR3 DNA reads TGTGCCAGCAGTGCGAGGACAGGAAGCTCCTACGAGCAGTACTTC.

In the case of this clone: A much larger clone differs by one base, so this may be a read error. The chain links TRBV20-1 to TRBJ1-2; D is perhaps TRBD1 (5 bases). V lost 2 bases and J 12 bases, leaving 19 bases between the germline ends. Germline V gene sequence: CDR1 DFQATT, CDR2 SNEGSKA (reference sequence). This CDR3 has 13 amino acids. CDR3 region: CSARSGANYCHTF. The CDR3 nucleotides are TGCAGTGCTAGATCCGGGGCCAACTATTGCCACACCTTC.

At least ten counts were recorded for this clone. This rearrangement joins TRBV15 to TRBJ1-5; the D is unclear. Germline values: CDR1 LNHNV, CDR2 YYDKDF (reference sequence). V lost 3 bases and J lost 11, with 14 bases in between. The CDR3 contains 13 residues. Here the CDR3 reads CATSSALNSAQHF. The CDR3 DNA reads TGTGCCACCAGCAGCGCGCTAAATTCGGCCCAGCATTTT.

The chain has TRBV5-1 and TRBJ1-5; TRBD1 agrees at 7 bases. Germline CDR1 SGHRS, CDR2 YFSETQ. This CDR3 is 15 amino acids long. Germline trimming cut 4 bases from V and 2 bases from J; bases unmatched to any gene: 6. CDR3 DNA: TGCGCCAGCAGCGTGGAGGGGGCTGGCAATCAGCCCCAGCATTTT. The encoded protein is CASSVEGAGNQPQHF.

This clone was recorded many times. This chain joins TRBV9 and TRBJ2-2; perhaps TRBD1 as D (7 bases). The CDR3 spans 16 residues. V lost 4 bases and J 4 bases, leaving 17 bases between the germline ends. Germline V gives CDR1 SGDLS, CDR2 YYNGEE. The CDR3 spells CASSPRGTDSTGELFF. The CDR3 DNA is TGTGCCAGCAGCCCCCGCGGGACAGACAGCACCGGGGAGCTGTTTTTT.

This clone was seen ten or more times. V gene TRBV24-1 combines with J gene TRBJ2-2; 8 bases map to TRBD1. The CDR3 is 16 amino acids. V dropped 5 bases and J dropped 6; count of bases not matched to a gene: 10. From germline, CDR1 is KGHDR and CDR2 SFDVKD. The CDR3 nucleotides read TGTGCCACCAGTGGGCTGAGGCAGGGGGCATCCGGGGAGCTGTTTTTT. It specifies CATSGLRQGASGELFF.

This clone is labeled as medium-sized (0.01 to 0.1%). The J gene is TRBJ2-6, the V gene TRBV24-1; D gene ambiguous. V was trimmed by 8 bases and J by 0 bases, leaving 4 bases between them. CDR1 and CDR2 from the germline V gene are KGHDR and SFDVKD. This CDR3 is 13 amino acids long. The CDR3 protein is CATMGSGANVLTF. The CDR3 nucleotides read TGTGCCACCATGGGCTCTGGGGCCAACGTCCTGACTTTC.

This clone was detected only once. Given the absence of the conserved phenylalanine or tryptophan at the CDR3 end, a read error is likely. The chain combines TRBV11-2 with TRBJ2-7; 7 positions agree with TRBD1. V was clipped by 2 bases and J by 1 base; unmatched bases: 5. The CDR3 has 15 residues. Per germline, CDR1 SGHAT and CDR2 FQNNGV. The CDR3 protein is CASSLRTGHSYEQYL. The DNA of the CDR3 is TGTGCCAGCAGCTTACGGACAGGCCATTCCTACGAGCAGTACTTG.

Many counts were recorded for this clone. A much larger clone sits a single nucleotide away, making a read error possible. The CDR3 loop reads CASRGVASAYNEQFF. The CDR3 nucleotides read TGTGCCAGTAGAGGGGTAGCGTCGGCCTACAATGAGCAGTTCTTC. V is TRBV19 and J is TRBJ2-1; D assignment may be TRBD1 or TRBD2 (5 bases each). The CDR3 consists of 15 residues. Germline V CDR1 and CDR2: LNHDA, SQIVND (reference sequence). Trimming cost V 6 bases and J 2 bases, with 14 bases left between them.